One sample yielded the 9 T cell receptor beta chains listed below, sequenced in a study of shared clonotypes between healthy human individuals. Sequencing was performed with immunoSEQ multiplex PCR; in TCRdb, only in-frame clones are kept and a portion is missing. This sample has over a million clones; roughly 80% occur once, and the top ten carry about 1.5%. Sequenced material: memory CD4+ T cells sorted from blood. This sample's subset: CD45RA-negative fraction. The origin of the receptors is a man between 18 and 35 years old in good health.

The chain links TRBV28 to TRBJ1-5; D is unresolved. Germline loops: CDR1 MDHEN, CDR2 SYDVKM. The CDR3 length is 15 residues. The V and J ends lost 3 bases and 4 bases respectively, with 13 bases between them. This chain's CDR3 is CASSLVGGINQPQHF. The CDR3 region has the DNA TGTGCCAGCAGTTTGGTTGGTGGGATAAATCAGCCCCAGCATTTT.

The genes are TRBV6-1 and TRBJ2-1; possible D gene TRBD2, 5 bases. The V and J ends lost 7 bases and 6 bases respectively, with 19 bases between them. The CDR3 runs to 15 residues. The germline V gene has CDR1 MNHNS and CDR2 SASEGT. In nucleotides, the CDR3 is TGTGCCAGCATTCCGGCTAGCCGGGTGTTCAATGAGCAGTTCTTC. It translates to CASIPASRVFNEQFF.

This clone was found a few times. Here the CDR3 DNA reads TGTGCCAGCTCACCCGTCGGCGGAGGGGCGACCGGGGAGCTGTTTTTT. It codes for CASSPVGGGATGELFF. This sequence joins TRBV18 and TRBJ2-2; D is perhaps TRBD2 (6 bases). Trimming removed 3 bases at V and 5 bases at J, with 16 bases between. The germline gives CDR1 KGHSH, CDR2 LQKENI. The CDR3 is 16 residues long.

The CDR3 protein is CASSLQGVGTGELFF. The CDR3 nucleotides are TGCGCCAGCAGCTTGCAGGGAGTAGGCACCGGGGAGCTGTTTTTT. The chain combines TRBV5-1 with TRBJ2-2; D possibly matches TRBD1 or TRBD2 (5 bases each). The CDR3 totals 15 residues. Germline V gene lookup returns CDR1 SGHRS and CDR2 YFSETQ. Between the trimmed V and J ends, which lost 1 base and 4 bases, there was a span of 11 bases.

The genes are TRBV12-5 and TRBJ1-2, with D perhaps TRBD1 (6 bases). The CDR3 length is 14 residues. CDR1 is LGHNT, CDR2 FRNRAP, per germline. V was shortened by 0 bases and J by 8 bases, with 13 bases between the two germline ends. Written as DNA, the CDR3 is TGTGCTAGTGGTTTGGTCCCGGGGGGCGGCGGCTACACCTTC. Protein sequence: CASGLVPGGGGYTF. Supplemented by reference TRBV12-5 and TRBJ1-2, the full variable domain reads DARVTQTPRHKVTEMGQEVTMRCQPILGHNTVFWYRQTMMQGLELLAYFRNRAPLDDSGMPKDRFSAEMPDATLATLKIQPSEPRDSAVYFCASGLVPGGGGYTFGSGTRLTVV.

The gene calls are TRBV7-9 and TRBJ1-6, with 8 nucleotides matching TRBD1. V gave up 4 bases and J gave up 5 bases; unmatched junction bases: 4. The CDR3 is made up of 15 amino acids. Germline CDR1 and CDR2: SEHNR and FQNEAQ (reference sequence). CDR3 in amino acids: CASSSGTGDNSPLHF. CDR3 coding DNA: TGTGCCAGCAGCTCCGGGACAGGAGATAATTCACCCCTCCACTTT.

The chain combines TRBV7-2 with TRBJ2-1, with D possibly TRBD2 on 5 matching bases. Per the germline V gene, CDR1 is SGHTA and CDR2 is FQGNSA. V dropped 3 bases and J dropped 2 bases, with 11 bases sitting between them. The CDR3 has 15 amino acids. The CDR3 region is CASSFTGKPYNEQFF. The CDR3 DNA follows: TGTGCCAGCAGCTTCACGGGGAAGCCCTACAATGAGCAGTTCTTC. Full variable domain (rest looked up from reference TRBV7-2 and TRBJ2-1): GAGVSQSPSNKVTEKGKDVELRCDPISGHTALYWYRQSLGQGLEFLIYFQGNSAPDKSGLPSDRFSAERTGGSVSTLTIQRTQQEDSAVYLCASSFTGKPYNEQFFGPGTRLTVL.

This clone was picked up one time. A much more abundant neighbour one base away suggests this may be a read error. The V gene is TRBV28, the J gene TRBJ2-5; tentative D call: TRBD1 (6 bases). The better agreement between TRBJ2-7 and the DNA end casts doubt on the J call. The germline V gene has CDR1 MDHEN and CDR2 SYDVKM. The CDR3 has 13 amino acids. This chain's CDR3 is CASSSDSSYEQYF. The CDR3 DNA sequence: TGTGCCAGCAGTTCGGACAGTTCCTACGAGCAGTACTTC.

Note on this clone: Other nucleotide sequences from this sample produce the same CDR3. CDR3 in amino acids: CASSWTGTNEKLFF. The DNA of the CDR3 is TGTGCCAGCAGTTGGACGGGGACTAATGAAAAACTGTTTTTT. V is TRBV6-5 and J is TRBJ1-4; D uncertain. CDR1 is MNHEY, CDR2 SVGAGI, per germline. CDR3 length equals 14 residues. The V end was cut by 4 bases, the J end by 2 bases, with 8 bases between.